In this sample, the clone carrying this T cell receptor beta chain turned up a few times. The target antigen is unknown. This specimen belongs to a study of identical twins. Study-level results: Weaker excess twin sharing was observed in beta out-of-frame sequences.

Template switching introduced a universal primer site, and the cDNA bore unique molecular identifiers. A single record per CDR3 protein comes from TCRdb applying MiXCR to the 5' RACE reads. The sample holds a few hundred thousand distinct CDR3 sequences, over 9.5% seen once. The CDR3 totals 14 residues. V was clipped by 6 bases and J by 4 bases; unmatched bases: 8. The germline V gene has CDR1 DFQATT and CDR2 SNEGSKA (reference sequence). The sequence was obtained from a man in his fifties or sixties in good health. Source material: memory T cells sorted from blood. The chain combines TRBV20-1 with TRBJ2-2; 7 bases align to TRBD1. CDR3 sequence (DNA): TGCAGTGCCCTACAGGGGTCTACCACCGGGGAGCTGTTTTTT. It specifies CSALQGSTTGELFF.